Listed below are T cell receptor beta chains from one sample, sequenced in a study of T cells after yellow fever vaccination. A single record per CDR3 protein comes from TCRdb applying MiXCR to the 5' RACE reads. The data show 450,000 to 600,000 distinct CDR3 sequences, with approximately 13% seen just once and about an eighth held by the top ten. This specimen was PBMCs, taken on the day of the yellow fever booster vaccination. These receptors were taken from a man aged 30-40 years who received the YFV17D yellow fever vaccine. Both conserved end residues are part of each CDR3. D genes are given only for firm matches. Rows give clone size only sometimes, using once, few, many, or a class for an expanded clone.

j_gene	abundance	v_gene	d_gene	CDR3aa	CDR3nt
TRBJ2-1	.	TRBV29-1	TRBD2	CSVITTSGTPLIF	TGCAGCGTCATTACGACTAGCGGGACCCCCCTGATCTTC
TRBJ2-2	few	TRBV3-1	TRBD2	CASSHRTSGRSGELFF	TGTGCCAGCAGCCACAGGACTAGCGGGAGATCCGGGGAGCTGTTTTTT
TRBJ2-2	.	TRBV29-1	TRBD1	CSVAGTGAKYTGELFF	TGCAGCGTTGCCGGGACAGGGGCGAAATATACCGGGGAGCTGTTTTTT
TRBJ2-4	few	TRBV3-1	TRBD2	CASSATGTSGMGNIQYF	TGTGCCAGCAGCGCAACCGGGACTAGCGGGATGGGAAACATTCAGTACTTC
TRBJ2-6	few	TRBV20-1	.	CSAIKTGANVLTF	TGCAGTGCTATTAAAACTGGGGCCAACGTCCTGACTTTC
TRBJ2-3	many	TRBV6-5	.	CASSFGPGTDTQYF	TGTGCCAGCAGTTTCGGTCCGGGCACAGATACGCAGTATTTT
TRBJ1-1	few	TRBV7-9	TRBD1	CASSLARQGNTEAFF	TGTGCCAGCAGCTTAGCGAGACAGGGGAACACTGAAGCTTTCTTT
TRBJ2-2	.	TRBV19	TRBD2	CASSRLLAGRAYTGELFF	TGTGCCAGTAGTAGGTTACTAGCCGGGAGGGCCTACACCGGGGAGCTGTTTTTT
TRBJ2-3	.	TRBV10-3	.	CAIAGDNVIQYF	TGTGCCATCGCGGGGGACAACGTCATCCAGTATTTT
TRBJ2-7	few	TRBV20-1	.	CSARVLGEMSYEQYF	TGCAGTGCTAGAGTTTTAGGGGAGATGTCCTACGAGCAGTACTTC
TRBJ2-7	few	TRBV9	TRBD2	CASSVGASGRHEQYF	TGTGCCAGCAGCGTAGGGGCTAGCGGGAGACACGAGCAGTACTTC
TRBJ2-3	few	TRBV20-1	.	CSALGTTDTQYF	TGCAGTGCGCTCGGGACCACAGATACGCAGTATTTT
TRBJ2-7	few	TRBV11-2	.	CASSRQAGPYEQYF	TGTGCCAGCAGCAGACAAGCGGGTCCCTACGAGCAGTACTTC
TRBJ2-7	few	TRBV29-1	TRBD2	CSVVRAGGLHEQYF	TGCAGCGTTGTGCGCGCGGGAGGGCTACATGAGCAGTACTTC
TRBJ1-2	many	TRBV5-1	.	CASSFESGYGYTF	TGCGCCAGCAGCTTTGAGTCGGGCTATGGCTACACCTTC
TRBJ1-1	few	TRBV7-9	.	CASSRLQGNTEAFF	TGTGCCAGCAGCCGACTACAGGGTAACACTGAAGCTTTCTTT
TRBJ2-7	.	TRBV29-1	TRBD1	CSAETGTGGNEQYF	TGCAGCGCAGAAACCGGGACAGGGGGTAACGAGCAGTACTTC
TRBJ2-7	few	TRBV20-1	.	CSATGLGTTTGEQYF	TGCAGTGCTACCGGGCTCGGGACAACCACTGGGGAGCAGTACTTC
TRBJ2-5	.	TRBV4-3	TRBD2	CASSQDLRTSGRGTQYF	TGCGCCAGCAGCCAAGATCTTCGGACTAGCGGGAGGGGGACCCAGTACTTC
TRBJ2-5	.	TRBV29-1	.	CSPFWVWGLETQYF	TGCAGCCCATTTTGGGTATGGGGCCTCGAGACCCAGTACTTC
TRBJ2-5	.	TRBV7-2	.	CASSSREQETQYF	TGTGCCAGCAGCTCCCGGGAACAAGAGACCCAGTACTTC
TRBJ2-7	.	TRBV5-1	TRBD2	CASSLARGRGLSEQYF	TGCGCCAGCAGCTTGGCGCGCGGGAGGGGTTTGAGCGAGCAGTACTTC
TRBJ2-7	.	TRBV14	TRBD1	CASSRDRVGEQYF	TGTGCCAGCAGCCGCGACAGGGTGGGCGAGCAGTACTTC
TRBJ2-7	few	TRBV30	.	CAWTRSFGYEQYF	TGTGCCTGGACCCGGAGCTTCGGCTACGAGCAGTACTTC
TRBJ2-7	.	TRBV20-1	TRBD1	CSARDRQGLIYEQYF	TGCAGTGCTAGAGATAGACAGGGGTTAATCTACGAGCAGTACTTC
TRBJ2-7	.	TRBV18	.	CASSPDKGSYEQYF	TGTGCCAGCTCACCGGATAAGGGATCCTACGAGCAGTACTTC
TRBJ2-5	.	TRBV6-2/TRBV6-3	.	CASRSLETTQETQYF	TGTGCCAGCAGATCCCTGGAGACAACTCAAGAGACCCAGTACTTC
TRBJ2-6	.	TRBV12-3/TRBV12-4	.	CASTGTSGANVLTF	TGTGCCAGCACCGGGACCTCTGGGGCCAACGTCCTGACTTTC
TRBJ1-1	many	TRBV5-1	.	CASSGTTAFF	TGCGCCAGCAGCGGGACTACCGCTTTCTTT
TRBJ2-1	.	TRBV15	TRBD2	CATSRRTSGSSYNEQFF	TGTGCCACCAGCCGACGGACTAGCGGGAGCTCCTACAATGAGCAGTTCTTC
TRBJ2-6	few	TRBV7-9	.	CASSLSANVLTF	TGTGCCAGCAGCTTGTCGGCCAACGTCCTGACTTTC
TRBJ1-1	.	TRBV20-1	TRBD1	CSAPSGQGGEAFF	TGCAGTGCACCGTCGGGACAGGGAGGTGAAGCTTTCTTT
TRBJ2-1	once	TRBV12-3/TRBV12-4	.	CASSPLGGGYNEQFF	TGTGCCAGCAGTCCTCTAGGGGGGGGGTACAATGAGCAGTTCTTC
TRBJ2-3	few	TRBV7-2	TRBD2	CASSLKRGGTDTQYF	TGTGCCAGCAGCTTAAAGCGGGGGGGCACAGATACGCAGTATTTT
TRBJ1-5	.	TRBV7-2	TRBD1	CASRQGTGNQPQHF	TGTGCCAGCAGACAGGGGACTGGCAATCAGCCCCAGCATTTT
TRBJ1-3	.	TRBV7-9	.	CASSPAWGSGNTIYF	TGTGCCAGCTCCCCTGCTTGGGGCTCTGGAAACACCATATATTTT
TRBJ2-2	few	TRBV19	.	CASRYLTAAGAGELFF	TGTGCCAGTAGGTACTTGACGGCGGCCGGGGCCGGGGAGCTGTTTTTT
TRBJ1-1	.	TRBV5-1	.	CASSLARQGAPEAFF	TGCGCCAGCAGCTTGGCTAGGCAGGGCGCCCCTGAAGCTTTCTTT
TRBJ2-7	many	TRBV4-3	TRBD1	CASSQGDSSYEQYF	TGCGCCAGCAGCCAAGGGGACAGCTCCTACGAGCAGTACTTC
TRBJ2-1	few	TRBV10-3	.	CAISESARGQFF	TGTGCCATCAGTGAGTCGGCTCGGGGGCAGTTCTTC
TRBJ1-4	.	TRBV12-3/TRBV12-4	TRBD1	CASSSGQGWKLFF	TGTGCCAGCAGTTCGGGACAGGGTTGGAAACTGTTTTTT
TRBJ2-1	.	TRBV5-4	.	CASINRDRDPEQFF	TGTGCCAGCATCAACAGGGACCGTGATCCTGAGCAGTTCTTC
TRBJ1-3	few	TRBV18	.	CASSPNTGNTIYF	TGTGCCAGCTCACCTAATACTGGAAACACCATATATTTT
TRBJ2-3	once	TRBV5-1	TRBD1	CASSFRTGASTDTQYF	TGCGCCAGCAGCTTTCGGACAGGGGCTAGCACAGATACGCAGTATTTT
TRBJ2-2	.	TRBV7-6	.	CASSLGSSTGELFF	TGTGCCAGCAGCTTAGGGTCGAGCACCGGGGAGCTGTTTTTT